These T cell receptor beta chains were read from a single sample in a study of T-cell memory formation after mild COVID-19. One entry per CDR3 protein, called by TCRdb with MiXCR from the 5' RACE reads. The table lists tens of thousands of distinct CDR3 sequences, more than 11% of them singletons, with roughly 30% in the top ten. Sequencing was carried out using PBMCs or a T cell subset sorted from them (not recorded which). The receptors were gathered from an adult woman who had mild COVID-19 (a few samples of this study predate the infection). Cell type and time point are not known. Both conserved end residues are part of each CDR3. Each record gives: V gene, D gene, J gene, clone size, CDR3 protein, CDR3 DNA. A D gene is named only where the DNA matches it firmly. Expanded clones are given a class, and other clones once, few, many or no size at all.

V gene: TRBV12-3/TRBV12-4; D gene: TRBD1; J gene: TRBJ2-3; clone size: -; CDR3 protein: CASGPGTGGFAQYF; CDR3 DNA: TGTGCCAGCGGTCCCGGGACAGGAGGTTTTGCGCAGTATTTT
V gene: TRBV7-8; D gene: TRBD2; J gene: TRBJ2-3; clone size: -; CDR3 protein: CASSPGLSGGPDTQYF; CDR3 DNA: TGTGCCAGCAGCCCCGGACTATCGGGAGGGCCAGATACGCAGTATTTT
V gene: TRBV4-1; D gene: -; J gene: TRBJ2-7; clone size: many; CDR3 protein: CASSPYSSLIVDQYEQYF; CDR3 DNA: TGCGCCAGCAGCCCGTACTCCTCCCTGATCGTAGATCAATACGAGCAGTACTTC
V gene: TRBV5-1; D gene: TRBD1; J gene: TRBJ2-1; clone size: many; CDR3 protein: CASSPRQGLMDEQFF; CDR3 DNA: TGCGCCAGCAGCCCCCGACAGGGGTTGATGGATGAGCAGTTCTTC
V gene: TRBV7-2; D gene: -; J gene: TRBJ2-7; clone size: -; CDR3 protein: CASSLEWQLNEQYF; CDR3 DNA: TGTGCCAGCAGCTTAGAGTGGCAGCTGAACGAGCAGTACTTC
V gene: TRBV19; D gene: -; J gene: TRBJ2-7; clone size: few; CDR3 protein: CASSNGPMYEQYF; CDR3 DNA: TGTGCCAGCAGTAATGGTCCCATGTACGAGCAGTACTTC
V gene: TRBV6-5; D gene: -; J gene: TRBJ2-2; clone size: -; CDR3 protein: CASSSYAAQANTGELFF; CDR3 DNA: TGTGCCAGCAGTTCCTACGCCGCCCAGGCGAACACCGGGGAGCTGTTTTTT
V gene: TRBV3-1; D gene: TRBD2; J gene: TRBJ2-5; clone size: few; CDR3 protein: CASSQDTQLAGVETQYF; CDR3 DNA: TGTGCCAGCAGCCAAGATACGCAACTAGCGGGGGTGGAGACCCAGTACTTC
V gene: TRBV2; D gene: TRBD2; J gene: TRBJ2-3; clone size: -; CDR3 protein: CASSEGPWGGDTQYF; CDR3 DNA: TGTGCCAGCAGTGAAGGTCCTTGGGGGGGAGATACGCAGTATTTT
V gene: TRBV20-1; D gene: TRBD2; J gene: TRBJ2-7; clone size: -; CDR3 protein: CKAGGTSGYEQYF; CDR3 DNA: TGCAAAGCCGGAGGGACTAGTGGCTACGAGCAGTACTTC
V gene: TRBV6-4; D gene: -; J gene: TRBJ2-3; clone size: many; CDR3 protein: CASSGDGITDTQYF; CDR3 DNA: TGTGCCAGCAGTGGGGACGGAATCACAGATACGCAGTATTTT
V gene: TRBV12-3/TRBV12-4; D gene: TRBD1; J gene: TRBJ2-6; clone size: -; CDR3 protein: CASRQGAYGANVLTF; CDR3 DNA: TGTGCCAGCAGGCAGGGGGCTTACGGGGCCAACGTCCTGACTTTC
V gene: TRBV12-3/TRBV12-4; D gene: TRBD2; J gene: TRBJ2-3; clone size: few; CDR3 protein: CASKYRGVGTDTQYF; CDR3 DNA: TGTGCCAGCAAATATCGGGGGGTGGGCACAGATACGCAGTATTTT
V gene: TRBV27; D gene: -; J gene: TRBJ1-5; clone size: -; CDR3 protein: CASSLSAGASNQPQHF; CDR3 DNA: TGTGCCAGCAGTTTATCGGCGGGGGCTAGCAATCAGCCCCAGCATTTT
V gene: TRBV7-8; D gene: TRBD1; J gene: TRBJ2-7; clone size: -; CDR3 protein: CASSLGGTDLYEQYF; CDR3 DNA: TGTGCCAGCAGCTTAGGTGGGACAGACCTCTACGAGCAGTACTTC
V gene: TRBV7-2; D gene: TRBD1; J gene: TRBJ1-2; clone size: few; CDR3 protein: CASSLTWTGNYGYTF; CDR3 DNA: TGTGCCAGCAGCTTAACATGGACAGGGAACTATGGCTACACCTTC
V gene: TRBV7-9; D gene: TRBD1; J gene: TRBJ1-2; clone size: -; CDR3 protein: CASSLGGQGAVGYTF; CDR3 DNA: TGTGCCAGCAGCTTAGGAGGACAGGGGGCGGTTGGCTACACCTTC
V gene: TRBV4-1; D gene: -; J gene: TRBJ1-1; clone size: few; CDR3 protein: CASSQDFPQGNTEAFF; CDR3 DNA: TGCGCCAGCAGCCAAGATTTCCCACAGGGTAACACTGAAGCTTTCTTT
V gene: TRBV7-9; D gene: TRBD1; J gene: TRBJ1-1; clone size: -; CDR3 protein: CASSSPGQGNEAFF; CDR3 DNA: TGTGCCAGCAGCTCCCCGGGACAGGGGAATGAAGCTTTCTTT
V gene: TRBV4-1; D gene: TRBD2; J gene: TRBJ2-7; clone size: few; CDR3 protein: CASSPNPGGGFSYEQYF; CDR3 DNA: TGCGCCAGCAGCCCCAACCCAGGCGGGGGGTTTTCCTACGAGCAGTACTTC
V gene: TRBV5-6; D gene: -; J gene: TRBJ2-7; clone size: -; CDR3 protein: CASSLGPSGYEQYF; CDR3 DNA: TGTGCCAGCAGCTTGGGACCGTCTGGATACGAGCAGTACTTC
V gene: TRBV7-9; D gene: -; J gene: TRBJ2-3; clone size: few; CDR3 protein: CASSLPSADTQYF; CDR3 DNA: TGTGCCAGCAGCTTACCTAGCGCAGATACGCAGTATTTT
V gene: TRBV7-9; D gene: -; J gene: TRBJ2-3; clone size: -; CDR3 protein: CASSLPIGADTQYF; CDR3 DNA: TGTGCCAGCAGCTTACCGATAGGGGCAGATACGCAGTATTTT
V gene: TRBV21-1; D gene: -; J gene: TRBJ2-6; clone size: few; CDR3 protein: CASSSNLLASGANVLTF; CDR3 DNA: TGTGCCAGCAGCTCCAATTTGCTGGCTTCCGGGGCCAACGTCCTGACTTTC
V gene: TRBV29-1; D gene: -; J gene: TRBJ1-3; clone size: few; CDR3 protein: CSVEETGSPRRDAGNTIYF; CDR3 DNA: TGCAGCGTTGAAGAAACAGGGTCCCCCCGGAGAGATGCTGGAAACACCATATATTTT
V gene: TRBV5-1; D gene: -; J gene: TRBJ1-1; clone size: -; CDR3 protein: CASSPAGGGSPPTEAFF; CDR3 DNA: TGCGCCAGCAGCCCCGCCGGAGGGGGGAGCCCCCCCACTGAAGCTTTCTTT
V gene: TRBV7-9; D gene: -; J gene: TRBJ2-7; clone size: few; CDR3 protein: CASRSKGTHPYEQYF; CDR3 DNA: TGTGCCAGCAGATCCAAGGGGACCCACCCCTACGAGCAGTACTTC
V gene: TRBV19; D gene: TRBD1; J gene: TRBJ1-1; clone size: -; CDR3 protein: CASSIGTGGRHTEAFF; CDR3 DNA: TGTGCCAGTAGTATAGGAACAGGGGGAAGGCACACTGAAGCTTTCTTT
V gene: TRBV7-9; D gene: -; J gene: TRBJ2-3; clone size: many; CDR3 protein: CASSTSAGAIPTRTDTQYF; CDR3 DNA: TGTGCCAGCAGCACCTCCGCAGGGGCGATTCCCACCCGGACAGATACGCAGTATTTT
V gene: TRBV7-8; D gene: -; J gene: TRBJ2-7; clone size: few; CDR3 protein: CASSSVLGSEQYF; CDR3 DNA: TGTGCCAGCAGCTCTGTCCTGGGGAGCGAGCAGTACTTC
V gene: TRBV30; D gene: -; J gene: TRBJ1-2; clone size: -; CDR3 protein: CAWSDNGNGYTF; CDR3 DNA: TGTGCCTGGAGTGATAACGGGAATGGCTACACCTTC
V gene: TRBV29-1; D gene: TRBD1; J gene: TRBJ1-2; clone size: -; CDR3 protein: CSVEGGQSYGYTF; CDR3 DNA: TGCAGCGTTGAAGGGGGACAGTCCTATGGCTACACCTTC
V gene: TRBV7-9; D gene: TRBD2; J gene: TRBJ2-7; clone size: few; CDR3 protein: CASSLGLAGEEEQYF; CDR3 DNA: TGTGCCAGCAGCTTAGGACTAGCGGGGGAGGAGGAGCAGTACTTC
V gene: TRBV4-2; D gene: -; J gene: TRBJ2-2; clone size: many; CDR3 protein: CASSHQERQTGELFF; CDR3 DNA: TGTGCCAGCAGCCACCAGGAACGACAAACCGGGGAGCTGTTTTTT
V gene: TRBV7-6; D gene: TRBD1; J gene: TRBJ2-2; clone size: few; CDR3 protein: CASSLSQGGYSTGELFF; CDR3 DNA: TGTGCCAGCAGCTTATCACAGGGGGGTTATTCCACCGGGGAGCTGTTTTTT
V gene: TRBV5-6; D gene: -; J gene: TRBJ2-1; clone size: many; CDR3 protein: CASSLRGPPYNEQFF; CDR3 DNA: TGTGCCAGCAGCTTGCGGGGGCCCCCTTACAATGAGCAGTTCTTC
V gene: TRBV20-1; D gene: -; J gene: TRBJ1-2; clone size: -; CDR3 protein: CSAKKGDNYGYTF; CDR3 DNA: TGCAGTGCTAAAAAGGGTGATAACTATGGCTACACCTTC
V gene: TRBV29-1; D gene: TRBD1; J gene: TRBJ1-2; clone size: few; CDR3 protein: CSVEDGRQGANYGYTF; CDR3 DNA: TGCAGCGTTGAAGATGGGAGACAGGGGGCTAACTATGGCTACACCTTC
V gene: TRBV10-3; D gene: -; J gene: TRBJ2-2; clone size: -; CDR3 protein: CAIGPDAGTGELFF; CDR3 DNA: TGTGCCATCGGACCCGACGCGGGCACCGGGGAGCTGTTTTTT
V gene: TRBV29-1; D gene: -; J gene: TRBJ2-1; clone size: -; CDR3 protein: CSVDGLRNEQFF; CDR3 DNA: TGCAGCGTAGACGGCTTGCGAAATGAGCAGTTCTTC
V gene: TRBV7-3; D gene: -; J gene: TRBJ2-1; clone size: -; CDR3 protein: CASSLFTGRMDEQFF; CDR3 DNA: TGTGCCAGCAGCTTATTTACGGGGAGAATGGATGAGCAGTTCTTC
V gene: TRBV20-1; D gene: TRBD2; J gene: TRBJ2-1; clone size: few; CDR3 protein: CSASRYGSGTSGGARNEQFF; CDR3 DNA: TGCAGTGCTTCCCGGTATGGATCCGGGACTAGCGGGGGGGCGCGGAATGAGCAGTTCTTC
V gene: TRBV5-1; D gene: -; J gene: TRBJ2-7; clone size: -; CDR3 protein: CASSDGTLYYEQYF; CDR3 DNA: TGCGCCAGCAGCGACGGGACACTTTACTACGAGCAGTACTTC
V gene: TRBV20-1; D gene: -; J gene: TRBJ1-5; clone size: -; CDR3 protein: CSAKHPNSNQPQHF; CDR3 DNA: TGCAGTGCTAAGCATCCAAATAGCAATCAGCCCCAGCATTTT
V gene: TRBV30; D gene: TRBD1; J gene: TRBJ1-1; clone size: few; CDR3 protein: CAWTSMTTGPNTEAFF; CDR3 DNA: TGTGCCTGGACCTCTATGACGACAGGGCCGAACACTGAAGCTTTCTTT
V gene: TRBV27; D gene: -; J gene: TRBJ2-5; clone size: few; CDR3 protein: CASSSQGGTLFQETQYF; CDR3 DNA: TGTGCCAGCAGTTCACAGGGCGGGACCCTCTTTCAAGAGACCCAGTACTTC
V gene: TRBV4-1; D gene: TRBD2; J gene: TRBJ2-3; clone size: few; CDR3 protein: CASSHFSGGAADTQYF; CDR3 DNA: TGCGCCAGCAGCCATTTTAGCGGGGGGGCCGCAGATACGCAGTATTTT
V gene: TRBV7-2; D gene: TRBD2; J gene: TRBJ2-7; clone size: -; CDR3 protein: CASSLFSSGVYEQYF; CDR3 DNA: TGTGCCAGCAGCCTCTTTTCTAGCGGAGTTTACGAGCAGTACTTC
V gene: TRBV7-6; D gene: -; J gene: TRBJ2-3; clone size: -; CDR3 protein: CASSPLERIRTQYF; CDR3 DNA: TGTGCCAGCAGCCCCTTGGAGCGTATTCGTACGCAGTATTTT
V gene: TRBV14; D gene: TRBD1; J gene: TRBJ1-1; clone size: -; CDR3 protein: CASSQGGRGLRNTEAFF; CDR3 DNA: TGTGCCAGCAGCCAAGGTGGCAGGGGGCTTCGGAACACTGAAGCTTTCTTT
V gene: TRBV2; D gene: -; J gene: TRBJ1-1; clone size: few; CDR3 protein: CASRERMGNTEAFF; CDR3 DNA: TGTGCCAGCAGGGAGAGGATGGGGAACACTGAAGCTTTCTTT
V gene: TRBV7-9; D gene: -; J gene: TRBJ2-1; clone size: medium-sized; CDR3 protein: CASSPGLARNEQFF; CDR3 DNA: TGTGCCAGCAGCCCGGGACTGGCTAGGAATGAGCAGTTCTTC
V gene: TRBV12-3/TRBV12-4; D gene: -; J gene: TRBJ1-5; clone size: few; CDR3 protein: CASSLDTDGQPQHF; CDR3 DNA: TGTGCCAGCAGTTTAGATACGGACGGACAGCCCCAGCATTTT
V gene: TRBV19; D gene: -; J gene: TRBJ1-1; clone size: -; CDR3 protein: CASSIVARLNTEAFF; CDR3 DNA: TGTGCCAGTAGTATAGTGGCCAGGCTGAACACTGAAGCTTTCTTT
V gene: TRBV7-6; D gene: TRBD2; J gene: TRBJ2-1; clone size: many; CDR3 protein: CASSLSGRASHEQFF; CDR3 DNA: TGTGCCAGCAGCTTAAGCGGGAGGGCCTCCCATGAGCAGTTCTTC
V gene: TRBV7-6; D gene: -; J gene: TRBJ2-2; clone size: -; CDR3 protein: CASSRSTGELFF; CDR3 DNA: TGTGCCAGCAGCCGATCCACCGGGGAGCTGTTTTTT
V gene: TRBV5-1; D gene: -; J gene: TRBJ2-1; clone size: -; CDR3 protein: CASRHEGISEQFF; CDR3 DNA: TGCGCCAGCAGGCATGAGGGTATCAGTGAGCAGTTCTTC
V gene: TRBV7-9; D gene: TRBD1; J gene: TRBJ2-2; clone size: few; CDR3 protein: CASTSSGTGTNTGELFF; CDR3 DNA: TGTGCCAGCACCTCCTCCGGGACAGGGACGAACACCGGGGAGCTGTTTTTT
V gene: TRBV19; D gene: TRBD2; J gene: TRBJ2-3; clone size: -; CDR3 protein: CASRRDSGGVSTQYF; CDR3 DNA: TGTGCCAGTAGGAGGGACAGCGGGGGGGTGAGTACGCAGTATTTT